A selection of T cell receptor beta chains follows, all from one sample in a study of spatial heterogeneity in lung cancer. Via MiXCR, TCRdb re-called the 5' RACE reads, giving one row per CDR3 protein. The sample holds around 92,000 distinct CDR3 sequences, approximately 12% seen once. Sequencing was performed on PBMCs, taken at surgery. All receptors come from a male donor with early-stage non-small cell lung cancer. The CDR3 runs from the conserved cysteine through the conserved F or W. The D gene is left open where the match is weak. Part of the rows lack a size; the others show once, few, many or a class for expanded clones.

TRBV27,TRBJ2-3,-,-,TGTGCCAGCAGCAAACTGGGCCGTGCGCAGTATTTT,CASSKLGRAQYF
TRBV27,TRBJ1-2,-,-,TGTGCCAGCAGTTACGGGGGCAACTATGGCTACACCTTC,CASSYGGNYGYTF
TRBV20-1,TRBJ2-7,few,TRBD2,TGCAGTGCTATCCCCGGGACTACTGACTACGAGCAGTACTTC,CSAIPGTTDYEQYF
TRBV15,TRBJ1-6,few,-,TGTGCCACCAGCAGAGATCCCGGCGGGGATTCACCCCTCCACTTT,CATSRDPGGDSPLHF
TRBV6-2/TRBV6-3,TRBJ1-2,-,TRBD1,TGTGCCAGCAGTCTGCAGGGCGTGGGGACAGTCCTTCTCTATGGCTACACCTTC,CASSLQGVGTVLLYGYTF
TRBV20-1,TRBJ2-2,few,-,TGCAGTGGAGAGGGACCCACCGGGGAGCTGTTTTTT,CSGEGPTGELFF
TRBV6-4,TRBJ2-3,-,TRBD2,TGTGCCAGCAGTGACGGTCCTAGCGGGGGGGCCGATACGCAGTATTTT,CASSDGPSGGADTQYF
TRBV9,TRBJ2-3,-,-,TGTGCCAGCAGCGTAGGGCTAGCCTCCGATACGCAGTATTTT,CASSVGLASDTQYF
TRBV7-8,TRBJ2-2,-,-,TGTGCCAGCAGCTTAGTCCCCGACTTGAACACCGGGGAGCTGTTTTTT,CASSLVPDLNTGELFF
TRBV6-6,TRBJ1-1,-,TRBD1,TGTGCCAGCAGGGAACCGGGACAGGGACAGACTGAAGCTTTCTTT,CASREPGQGQTEAFF
TRBV2,TRBJ1-1,few,-,TGTGCCAGCAGTGATGGGGGTCTGAACACTGAAGCTTTCTTT,CASSDGGLNTEAFF
TRBV7-2,TRBJ2-4,-,TRBD1,TGTGCCAGCAGCCCGACAGGGGCCTTAGCCAAAAACATTCAGTACTTC,CASSPTGALAKNIQYF
TRBV27,TRBJ2-7,many,-,TGTGCCAGCAGCTCGACAGGGAGGTCCGAGCAGTACTTC,CASSSTGRSEQYF
TRBV7-8,TRBJ2-3,-,TRBD2,TGTGCCAGCAGCCTAGCGGGAGGGCCCTCAGATACGCAGTATTTT,CASSLAGGPSDTQYF
TRBV7-2,TRBJ2-3,-,-,TGTGCCAGCAGCTTTAGTAGTAGGCCCACAGATACGCAGTATTTT,CASSFSSRPTDTQYF
TRBV20-1,TRBJ2-3,-,TRBD2,TGCAGTGTCCGACTAGCGGGCGCAACAGATACGCAGTATTTT,CSVRLAGATDTQYF
TRBV4-1,TRBJ1-1,-,-,TGCGCCAGCAGCCAAAGGCCTCCGGGGGCGCCCCCAGTTGAAGCTTTCTTT,CASSQRPPGAPPVEAFF
TRBV5-6,TRBJ2-7,many,-,TGTGCCAGCAGCTTTCGGGCGATAAGCTACGAGCAGTACTTC,CASSFRAISYEQYF